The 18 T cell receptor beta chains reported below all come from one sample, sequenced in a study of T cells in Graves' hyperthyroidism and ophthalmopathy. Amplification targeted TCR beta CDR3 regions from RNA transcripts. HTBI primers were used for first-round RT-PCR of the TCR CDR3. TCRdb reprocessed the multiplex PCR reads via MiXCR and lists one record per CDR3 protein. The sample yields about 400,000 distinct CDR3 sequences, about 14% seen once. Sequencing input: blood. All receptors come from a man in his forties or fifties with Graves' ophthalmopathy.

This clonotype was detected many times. The CDR3 nucleotides are TGTGCCATCAGTGAGTCCTCGGGACTAGCGGGGGTAGCCAAAAACATTCAGTACTTC. It translates to CAISESSGLAGVAKNIQYF. The rearrangement joins TRBV10-3 to TRBJ2-4; 14 bases agree with TRBD2. J lost 0 bases, V lost 0 bases, and 4 bases had no gene match. The CDR3 loop spans 19 amino acids. The V gene's germline CDR1 is ENHRY and CDR2 SYGVKD.

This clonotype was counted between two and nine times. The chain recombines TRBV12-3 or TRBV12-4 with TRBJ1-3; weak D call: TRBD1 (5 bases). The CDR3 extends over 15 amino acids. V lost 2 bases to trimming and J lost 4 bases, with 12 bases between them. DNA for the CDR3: TGTGCCAGCAGTTTACAGGGTAATCCCGGAAACACCATATATTTT. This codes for CASSLQGNPGNTIYF.

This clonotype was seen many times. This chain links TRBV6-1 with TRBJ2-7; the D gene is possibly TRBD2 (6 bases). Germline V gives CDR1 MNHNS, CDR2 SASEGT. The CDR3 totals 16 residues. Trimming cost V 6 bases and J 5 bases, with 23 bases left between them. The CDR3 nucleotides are TGTGCCAGCAGGAGTTGGGGAACGGAGGGAGTTAACGAGCAGTACTTC. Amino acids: CASRSWGTEGVNEQYF.

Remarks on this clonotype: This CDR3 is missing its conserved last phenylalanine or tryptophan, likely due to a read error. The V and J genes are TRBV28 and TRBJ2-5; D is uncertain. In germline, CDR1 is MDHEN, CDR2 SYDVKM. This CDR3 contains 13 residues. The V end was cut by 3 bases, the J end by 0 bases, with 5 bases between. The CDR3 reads CASSLGDQETQYL. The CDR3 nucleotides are TGTGCCAGCAGTTTGGGCGACCAAGAGACCCAGTACCTC.

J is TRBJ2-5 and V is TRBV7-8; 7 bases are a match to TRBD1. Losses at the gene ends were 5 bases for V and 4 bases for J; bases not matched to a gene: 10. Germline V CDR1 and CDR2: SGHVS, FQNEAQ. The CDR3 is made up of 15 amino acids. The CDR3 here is CASSHTGVFRETQYF. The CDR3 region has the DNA TGTGCCAGCAGCCATACAGGGGTCTTTCGAGAGACCCAGTACTTC.

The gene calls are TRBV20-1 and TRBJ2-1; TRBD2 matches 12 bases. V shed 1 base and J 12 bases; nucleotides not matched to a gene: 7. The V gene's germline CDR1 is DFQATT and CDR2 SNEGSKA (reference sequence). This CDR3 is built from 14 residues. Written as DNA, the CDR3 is TGCAGTGCTAGAGGACTAGCGGGAGATCTATGGCAGTTCTTC. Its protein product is CSARGLAGDLWQFF.

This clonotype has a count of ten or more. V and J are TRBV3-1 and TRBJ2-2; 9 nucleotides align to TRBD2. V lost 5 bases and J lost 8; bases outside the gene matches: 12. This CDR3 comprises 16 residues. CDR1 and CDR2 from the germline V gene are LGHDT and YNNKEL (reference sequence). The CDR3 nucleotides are TGTGCCAGCAGCGCCCGGACGCTAGCGGGAATGGGGGAGCTGTTTTTT. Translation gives CASSARTLAGMGELFF.

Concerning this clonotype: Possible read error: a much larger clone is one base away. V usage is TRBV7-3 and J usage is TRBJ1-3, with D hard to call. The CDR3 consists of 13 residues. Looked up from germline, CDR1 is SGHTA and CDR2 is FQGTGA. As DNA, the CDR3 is TGTGCCAACAGCTCGGGTTCTGGAAACACCATATATTTT. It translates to CANSSGSGNTIYF.

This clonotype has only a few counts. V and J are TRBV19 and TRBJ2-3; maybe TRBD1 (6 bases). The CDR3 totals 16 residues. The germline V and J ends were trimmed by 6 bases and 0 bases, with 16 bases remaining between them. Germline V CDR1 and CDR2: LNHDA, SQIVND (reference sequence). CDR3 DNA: TGTGCCAGTAGCCATAGGGCCAGGGGAAGCACAGATACGCAGTATTTT. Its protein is CASSHRARGSTDTQYF.

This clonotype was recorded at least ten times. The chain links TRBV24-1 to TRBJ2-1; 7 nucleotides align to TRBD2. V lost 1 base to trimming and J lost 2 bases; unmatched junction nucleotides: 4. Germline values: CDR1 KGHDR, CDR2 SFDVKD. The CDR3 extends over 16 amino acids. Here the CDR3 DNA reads TGTGCCACCAGTGATTTAGCGGGGAACACCTACAATGAGCAGTTCTTC. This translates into CATSDLAGNTYNEQFF.

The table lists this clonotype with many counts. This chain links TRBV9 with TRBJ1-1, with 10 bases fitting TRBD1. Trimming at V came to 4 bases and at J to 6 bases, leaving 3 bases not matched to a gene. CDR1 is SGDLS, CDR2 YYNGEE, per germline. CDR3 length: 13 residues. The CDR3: CASSTGTGAEAFF. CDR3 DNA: TGTGCCAGCAGCACCGGGACAGGGGCTGAAGCTTTCTTT.

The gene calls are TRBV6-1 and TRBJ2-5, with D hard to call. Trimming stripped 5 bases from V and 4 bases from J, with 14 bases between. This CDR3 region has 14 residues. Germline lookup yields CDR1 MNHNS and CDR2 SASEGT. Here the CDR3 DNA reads TGTGCCAGCAGTATGCTGGGGTTTTTAGAGACCCAGTACTTC. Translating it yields CASSMLGFLETQYF.

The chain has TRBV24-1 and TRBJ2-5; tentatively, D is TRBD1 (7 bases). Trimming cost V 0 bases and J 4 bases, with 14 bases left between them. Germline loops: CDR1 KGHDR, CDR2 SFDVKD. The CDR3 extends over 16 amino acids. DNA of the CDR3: TGTGCCACCAGTGATTTGGAGCCAGGGGGAGGAGAGACCCAGTACTTC. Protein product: CATSDLEPGGGETQYF.

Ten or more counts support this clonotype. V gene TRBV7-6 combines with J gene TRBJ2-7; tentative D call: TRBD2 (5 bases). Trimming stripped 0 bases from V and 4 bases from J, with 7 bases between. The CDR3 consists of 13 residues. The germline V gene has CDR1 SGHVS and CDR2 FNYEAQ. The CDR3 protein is CASSLARAYEQYF. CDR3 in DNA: TGTGCCAGCAGCTTAGCGAGGGCTTACGAGCAGTACTTC.

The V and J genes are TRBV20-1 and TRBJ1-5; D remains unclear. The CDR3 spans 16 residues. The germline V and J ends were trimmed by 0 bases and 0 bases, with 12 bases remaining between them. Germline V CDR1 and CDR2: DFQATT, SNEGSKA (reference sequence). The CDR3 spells CSARDFGGDSNQPQHF. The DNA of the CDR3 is TGCAGTGCTAGAGATTTTGGCGGGGATAGCAATCAGCCCCAGCATTTT.

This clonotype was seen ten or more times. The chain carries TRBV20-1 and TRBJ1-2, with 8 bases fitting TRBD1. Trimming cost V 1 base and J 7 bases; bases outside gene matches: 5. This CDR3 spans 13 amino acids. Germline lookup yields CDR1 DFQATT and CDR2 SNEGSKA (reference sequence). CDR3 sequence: CSARGTGLAGYTF. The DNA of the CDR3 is TGCAGTGCTAGAGGGACAGGGTTGGCTGGCTACACCTTC.

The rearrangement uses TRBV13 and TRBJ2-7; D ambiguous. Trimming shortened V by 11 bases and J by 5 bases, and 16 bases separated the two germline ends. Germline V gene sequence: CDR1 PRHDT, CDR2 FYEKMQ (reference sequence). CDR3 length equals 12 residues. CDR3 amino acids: CACPGCGDEQYF. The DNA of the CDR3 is TGTGCCTGTCCGGGCTGTGGGGACGAGCAGTACTTC.

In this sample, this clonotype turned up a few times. The CDR3 sequence is CASTGTSGTHEQYF. The CDR3, as DNA: TGTGCCAGCACCGGGACTAGCGGGACCCACGAGCAGTACTTC. The chain joins TRBV4-2 to TRBJ2-7; TRBD2 agrees at 13 bases. The CDR3 has 14 residues. V dropped 7 bases and J dropped 5; count of bases not matched to a gene: 5. CDR1 LGHNA and CDR2 YNFKEQ come from the germline V gene.